The TCR beta chain under discussion was sequenced for a study of PD-1 blockade in mismatch repair-deficient tumors. About this clone: The antigen is not known.

Repertoires were generated with immunoSEQ multiplex PCR, while TCRdb's copy carries only in-frame clones and drops some. The sample records fewer than 60,000 clones, 77% being singletons. General study results and limits: Rapid post-treatment expansion, then contraction, generally preceding radiologic response, marked tumor-resident clones.

PCR or immunohistochemistry showed mismatch repair deficiency in every enrolled patient. The V gene's germline CDR1 is SGDLS and CDR2 YYNGEE. V dropped 0 bases and J dropped 2 bases, with 11 bases sitting between them. The length of the CDR3 is 15 residues. The material was PBMCs, obtained before pembrolizumab treatment. This clonotype was sampled from an adult with mismatch repair-deficient cancer. This chain connects TRBV9 to TRBJ1-1; D is uncertain. In nucleotides, the CDR3 is TGTGCCAGCAGCGTAGTTCCAGGTCAAAACACTGAAGCTTTCTTT. It is translated as CASSVVPGQNTEAFF.